A selection of T cell receptor beta chains follows, all from one sample in a study of OX40 agonist ivuxolimab in advanced cancers. Method: immunoSEQ multiplex PCR; TCRdb's copy keeps in-frame clones and lacks some. The table lists tens of thousands of clones, 80% to 90% of them singletons, with 1.1% in the top ten. Specimen: CD4+ or CD8+ T cells sorted from blood, collected in a trial of the OX40 agonist ivuxolimab. All receptors derive from an adult with an advanced solid tumor such as melanoma, head and neck, liver or kidney cancer. Each CDR3 is given without its conserved first and last residue. D genes are given only for firm matches.

>TRBJ2-1|TRBV13|.
ASSQGFAGEQF
>TRBJ1-4|TRBV6-6|.
ASSPTGHPNEKLF
>TRBJ1-2|TRBV6-5|.
ASSEGDYGYT
>TRBJ1-1|TRBV6-5|TRBD1
ASSYFTTGETEAF
>TRBJ1-2|TRBV27|TRBD1
ASRTSGTVAPYT
>TRBJ2-5|TRBV30|TRBD1
AWSGQGETQY
>TRBJ2-3|TRBV5-1|.
ASSFQQRADTQY
>TRBJ2-1|TRBV7-2|TRBD2
ASSRAGGFNEQF
>TRBJ1-1|TRBV5-1|.
ASSGGVNTEAF
>TRBJ1-2|TRBV27|TRBD1
ASSSIGTGGLDGYT
>TRBJ1-4|TRBV5-5|.
ASSLPAAGTNEKLF
>TRBJ2-3|TRBV14|.
ASSQRKGVPKTDTQY
>TRBJ1-4|TRBV21-1|.
ASSKAGGGEKLF
>TRBJ2-3|TRBV6-5|.
ASSPPGTDTQY
>TRBJ1-2|TRBV6-1|.
ASSEGHFYGYT
>TRBJ2-7|TRBV18|TRBD1
ASSPGQGNEQY
>TRBJ1-2|TRBV19|.
ASSIIGTGSNYGYT
>TRBJ1-1|TRBV7-2|TRBD1
ASSLVPRQGSSQVGAF
>TRBJ1-2|TRBV19|.
ASSTTSGTIGGWYT
>TRBJ2-7|TRBV30|TRBD2
AWSDPWTSGGYEQY
>TRBJ2-7|TRBV6-6|.
ASSYFRDKAYEQY
>TRBJ1-1|TRBV18|.
ASSPSEDTEAF
>TRBJ1-1|TRBV7-8|TRBD1
ASSWHRGGSTEAF
>TRBJ2-2|TRBV7-2|.
ASTSRGPTGELF
>TRBJ2-3|TRBV5-1|TRBD2
ASSLTSGGDTQY
>TRBJ1-1|TRBV5-1|.
ASSFQTSNTEAF
>TRBJ2-2|TRBV18|TRBD1
ASSSQTGAGNTGELF
>TRBJ2-2|TRBV7-9|.
ASRSRQLNTGELF
>TRBJ2-2|TRBV7-3|.
ASSLQGKMGELF
>TRBJ2-1|TRBV4-3|.
ASSQGTGLSYNEQF
>TRBJ2-3|TRBV5-3|TRBD2
ATTSGGKTLTDTQY
>TRBJ1-1|TRBV6-6|.
ASSWGGVDEAF
>TRBJ2-1|TRBV5-4|.
ASSLLPRGINEQF
>TRBJ1-2|TRBV28|.
ASSLSTGGYT
>TRBJ1-2|TRBV28|.
ASSYREGGYT
>TRBJ1-2|TRBV28|.
ATIPRTGGYT
>TRBJ1-5|TRBV19|.
ASGVGVGGQGSNQPQH
>TRBJ1-6|TRBV20-1|.
SARVGSPLH
>TRBJ2-5|TRBV5-4|TRBD2
ASSLGASGGQETQY
>TRBJ2-1|TRBV19|.
ASSRGGQKINEQF
>TRBJ2-1|TRBV18|TRBD2
ASSASGSGYEQF
>TRBJ2-5|TRBV19|.
ASSGGGLGETQY
>TRBJ1-2|TRBV4-2|.
ASSQVGGSSNGYT
>TRBJ2-1|TRBV18|TRBD2
ASSPPLAGENHNEQF
>TRBJ1-1|TRBV19|.
ASSPATGGEAF
>TRBJ1-1|TRBV5-1|.
ASSLWGRSNTEAF
>TRBJ1-6|TRBV30|TRBD1
AWTDRGWSPLH
>TRBJ1-3|TRBV28|.
ASSLVGSGYTIY
>TRBJ1-4|TRBV6-1|.
ASSEARGRDEKLF
>TRBJ1-6|TRBV2|.
ASSREGSYNSPLH
>TRBJ1-1|TRBV7-9|TRBD1
ASSAQQGRTF
>TRBJ2-1|TRBV2|TRBD2
ASSERLAAWDEQF
>TRBJ1-5|TRBV5-4|.
ASSQGGLRDQPQH
>TRBJ2-4|TRBV7-2|TRBD2
ASSLGLAGNIQY
>TRBJ2-7|TRBV7-3|TRBD1
ASSPSGTGVYEQY